One TCR beta chain is described in this entry. It lacks a known antigen. No qualities accompany the bases; no much larger clone lies one base away. V is pared back by 0 bases and J by 4 bases, with 8 bases lying between the germline termini. The CDR3 has 14 amino acids, counting the end cysteine and phenylalanine. Only CDR3 DNA is held: 42 bases, read in frame from base 1. CDR1 and CDR2 are read off the germline V gene (reference sequence) as SGHKS and YYEKEE. One collaborating source in Seattle enrolled patients while the patients were actively infected and followed the patients over time throughout the course of disease. The collaborating institutions used their own protocols to collect whole blood in K2EDTA tubes. For TCRbeta analysis, collaborators shipped samples as frozen whole blood, isolated PBMCs, or DNA extracted from either of those sample types. This record comes from a study of blood T cell repertoires in COVID-19 (dated by TCRdb to between 2020 and 2021). Broadly, across the study: Collaborator samples came from the United States, Italy and Spain and covered acute and convalescent phases of COVID-19. Where HLA class I and class II types were available, the types were taken from metadata supplied by the sample provider, not from assay-based typing. Samples came from the ongoing ImmuneRACE study (first 160 participants) plus 1,254 subjects from 6 global collaborators. The repertoires were made available in a free public database intended to serve as a resource for research on the immune response to SARS-CoV-2. Sample metadata almost always included a de-identified subject ID, COVID-19 status, age in years and sex. The prospective study material was composed of cDNA or gDNA derived from T cells, B-cell-depleted T cells, or PBMCs. Subjects who had been exposed to COVID-19, were actively infected with it, or had recovered from it provided the deeply sampled blood TCRbeta repertoires that made up the dataset.

TCRbeta CDR3 regions were amplified from genomic DNA using the immunoSEQ Assay, a bias-controlled multiplex PCR. For the original study's pipeline: Within the assay, amplification of reference gene primers was used to estimate how many nucleated cells each sample contained. Sequence reads were collapsed and filtered to measure the absolute abundance of every unique TCRbeta CDR3 rearrangement. Productive Simpson clonality was computed per sample as the square root of Simpson's diversity index over productive rearrangements. TCRdb's version of the immuneACCESS table is confined to in-frame rearrangements and falls short of the full clone set. An unresolved V gene accounts for under half of the shortfall where checked; the remainder is of unknown origin. V, J and clone size are those of that table, while D and trimming were read from the DNA. The sample includes approximately 250,000 clones, with approximately 86% observed a single time. Roughly 4.9% of the sample goes to the ten largest clones.

Findings and caveats that apply to the study as a whole: How much clinical and demographic metadata was included differed by source and by participant, and the metadata was provided uncurated.

The receptor was isolated from a woman in her fifties or sixties with COVID-19, enrolled during active disease. Sequenced sample: peripheral blood. The chain links TRBV5-5 with TRBJ1-5, with no confidently assigned D gene. The CDR3 region: CASSLEGGNQPQHF. The DNA sequence reads TGTGCCAGCAGCTTGGAGGGAGGAAATCAGCCCCAGCATTTT.